Each of the 30 T cell receptor beta chains below was sequenced from the same sample in a study of blood T cells in healthy people across ages (dated by TCRdb to about 2015). Libraries were built with 5' RACE. The instrument given in TCRdb is Illumina HiSeq 2500. The second PCR ran for roughly 7 to 11 cycles and used a J-beta primer mix along with a sample-barcoded 5' primer. TCRdb reprocessing: public reads trimmed at Q25 with fastp, clones called with MiXCR, in-frame beta chains kept. Rows with one shared CDR3 protein collapse into an entry with the most common genes and DNA. Recorded for this sample are hundreds of thousands of distinct CDR3 sequences; about 34% of them occurred a single time. The ten largest clonotypes hold 15% of the sample. The sequencing input was blood. The receptors come from an elderly woman in good health. Donor details come from another sample of the same person, matched by shared clones.

Points on this clonotype: A single base separates this from a much larger clone, so it may be a read error. This sequence joins TRBV20-1 and TRBJ2-5; D possibly uses TRBD1 or TRBD2 (5 bases each). V dropped 6 bases and J dropped 7 bases, with 21 bases sitting between them. CDR3 length equals 14 residues. Germline V gives CDR1 DFQATT, CDR2 SNEGSKA (reference sequence). DNA for the CDR3: TGCAGTGCGGACCAAGGGGAGAAATGGGGGACCCAGTACTTC. Its protein is CSADQGEKWGTQYF.

The chain has TRBV7-9 and TRBJ2-7; tentatively, D is TRBD1 or TRBD2 (6 bases each). The V end was cut by 1 base, the J end by 4 bases, with 11 bases between. This CDR3 is 14 amino acids long. Germline CDR1 and CDR2: SEHNR and FQNEAQ (reference sequence). The CDR3: CASSLGRGRYEQYF. The CDR3, as DNA: TGTGCCAGCAGCTTAGGAAGGGGGAGGTACGAGCAGTACTTC.

The chain is built from TRBV5-1 and TRBJ2-5, with a weak D call TRBD1 (6 bases). The end of the DNA fits TRBJ2-7 better, so the J call may be wrong. The CDR3 has 15 residues. The germline V gene has CDR1 SGHRS and CDR2 YFSETQ. The CDR3 reads CASSLDVRGRSEQYF. CDR3 DNA sequence: TGCGCCAGCAGCTTGGATGTCAGGGGTCGTAGCGAGCAGTACTTC.

Note on this clonotype: This may be a read error: a much more frequent sequence differs by one nucleotide. The chain uses TRBV12-3 or TRBV12-4 and TRBJ2-1; D unresolved. The CDR3 has 13 amino acids. The ends were cut back, 0 bases at V and 6 bases at J, with 6 bases in the middle. The CDR3 DNA reads TGTGCCAGCAGTTTAGCGCAATCCAATGAGCAGTTCTTC. It codes for CASSLAQSNEQFF.

This clonotype was counted at least ten times. The V and J genes are TRBV6-2 or TRBV6-3 and TRBJ2-1, with D possibly TRBD2 on 6 matching bases. From germline, CDR1 is MNHEY and CDR2 SVGEGT. Trimming stripped 2 bases from V and 6 bases from J, with 20 bases between. The CDR3 has 17 amino acids. Here the CDR3 DNA reads TGTGCCAGCAGTTACAAGTCAGGCGGGGATCCCTTCAATGAGCAGTTCTTC. Translating gives CASSYKSGGDPFNEQFF.

The chain carries TRBV18 and TRBJ2-3, with 10 bases fitting TRBD2. J lost 4 bases, V lost 2 bases, and 3 bases had no gene match. CDR3 length: 15 amino acids. CDR1 and CDR2 (germline): KGHSH, LQKENI. This CDR3 reads CASSPSLAGSDTQYF. In DNA form, the CDR3 reads TGTGCCAGCTCACCATCACTAGCGGGGTCAGATACGCAGTATTTT.

V and J are TRBV12-3 or TRBV12-4 and TRBJ2-3, with no clear D. V was cut by 6 bases and J by 2 bases, with 9 bases left in between. This CDR3 has 13 amino acids. In nucleotides, the CDR3 is TGTGCCAGCAGCGGGCTTCTCACAGATACGCAGTATTTT. Protein: CASSGLLTDTQYF.

The rearrangement links TRBV10-1 to TRBJ2-7; TRBD1 matches 8 bases. This CDR3 has 16 residues. Germline CDR1 WNHNN, CDR2 SYGVQD (reference sequence). J lost 3 bases, V lost 3 bases, and 10 bases had no gene match. Written as DNA, the CDR3 is TGCGCCAGCAGTGACGGTAGGCAGGGGGCAGACTACGAGCAGTACTTC. Amino acid sequence: CASSDGRQGADYEQYF.

Comment on this clonotype: A read error may explain this, as a much larger clone is one base away. V usage is TRBV7-9 and J usage is TRBJ2-1; TRBD1 aligns across 8 bases. The V segment lost 4 bases and the J segment 13 bases; nucleotides outside the gene matches: 9. This CDR3 contains 13 residues. Germline loops: CDR1 SEHNR, CDR2 FQNEAQ (reference sequence). CDR3 sequence: CASSSDREETQFF. DNA of the CDR3: TGTGCCAGCAGCTCGGACAGGGAAGAGACCCAGTTCTTC.

This clonotype was counted ten times or more. The J gene is TRBJ2-7, the V gene TRBV6-2 or TRBV6-3; tentatively, D is TRBD2 (5 bases). This CDR3 is built from 15 residues. Looked up from germline, CDR1 is MNHEY and CDR2 is SVGEGT. Between the trimmed V and J ends, which lost 2 bases and 0 bases, there was a span of 11 bases. Written as DNA, the CDR3 is TGTGCCAGCAGTTACCCCGGGGATATCTCCTACGAGCAGTACTTC. Its translation is CASSYPGDISYEQYF.

This clonotype was observed many times. This chain links TRBV7-2 with TRBJ2-3, with D perhaps assigned TRBD1 or TRBD2 (7 bases each). Per the germline V gene, CDR1 is SGHTA and CDR2 is FQGNSA. This CDR3 contains 14 residues. The germline V and J ends were trimmed by 5 bases and 4 bases, with 13 bases remaining between them. The CDR3 reads CASSPGGAPDTQYF. The CDR3 region has the DNA TGTGCCAGCAGCCCAGGGGGGGCCCCAGATACGCAGTATTTT.

This clonotype appeared many times. J is TRBJ2-7 and V is TRBV20-1; 13 positions match TRBD2. The CDR3 sequence is 15 residues long. Trimming removed 5 bases from V and 2 bases from J; junction bases left unmatched: 6. The germline CDR1 and CDR2 sequences are DFQATT and SNEGSKA (reference sequence). The CDR3 protein is CSAGGGTSGAYEQYF. CDR3 nucleotide sequence: TGCAGTGCTGGCGGGGGGACTAGCGGGGCCTACGAGCAGTACTTC.

This clonotype appeared many times. V usage is TRBV7-8 and J usage is TRBJ1-4; D is possibly TRBD1 (6 bases). The CDR3 is made up of 16 amino acids. Deletions cut 5 bases from V and 1 base from J, with 14 bases between. Per germline, CDR1 SGHVS and CDR2 FQNEAQ. CDR3 region: CASSTDTGRTNEKLFF. The CDR3 bases are TGTGCCAGCAGCACGGACACAGGGAGAACTAATGAAAAACTGTTTTTT.

J is TRBJ2-4 and V is TRBV25-1, with D maybe TRBD1 (5 bases). Deletions cut 2 bases from V and 2 bases from J, with 7 bases between. Looked up from germline, CDR1 is MGHDK and CDR2 is SYGVNS. The length of the CDR3 is 14 residues. CDR3 loop: CASSEAGTKNIQYF. The CDR3 DNA sequence: TGTGCCAGCAGTGAAGCAGGGACCAAAAACATTCAGTACTTC.

A note on this clonotype: A much larger clone sits a single nucleotide away, making a read error possible. This sequence joins TRBV7-3 and TRBJ2-3, with D possibly matching TRBD1 (5 bases). The ends were cut back, 7 bases at V and 1 base at J, with 12 bases in the middle. The CDR3 is 14 residues long. In germline, CDR1 is SGHTA, CDR2 FQGTGA. For the CDR3, the DNA is TGTGCCAGCACCCTTAGCAGGGGCACAGATACGCAGTATTTT. As protein: CASTLSRGTDTQYF.

Concerning this clonotype itself: A read error may be the cause here, since a much bigger clone is one base away. This chain links TRBV3-1 with TRBJ2-1, with unresolved D. V shed 0 bases and J shed 5 bases, with 11 bases lying between them. The CDR3 extends over 15 amino acids. Germline V gives CDR1 LGHDT, CDR2 YNNKEL (reference sequence). Here the CDR3 DNA reads TGTGCCAGCAGCCAAGATCTAGGGCATGACAATGAGCAGTTCTTC. It specifies CASSQDLGHDNEQFF.

In its sample, this clonotype was seen many times. V gene TRBV20-1 combines with J gene TRBJ2-1; 10 bases line up with TRBD2. CDR1 DFQATT and CDR2 SNEGSKA come from the germline V gene (reference sequence). The V segment lost 1 base and the J segment 4 bases; nucleotides outside the gene matches: 4. The CDR3 runs 15 residues. The CDR3 DNA follows: TGCAGTGCTAGAGTTAGCGGGGGGAAATACAATGAGCAGTTCTTC. Protein product: CSARVSGGKYNEQFF.

The rearrangement joins TRBV7-2 to TRBJ2-2; 9 bases match TRBD2. Germline CDR1 reads SGHTA; CDR2 reads FQGNSA. This CDR3 region has 15 residues. Losses at the gene ends were 7 bases for V and 5 bases for J; bases not matched to a gene: 8. CDR3 nucleotide sequence: TGTGCCAGCAATACCGGGACTAGCAATACCGGGGAGCTGTTTTTT. It specifies CASNTGTSNTGELFF.

This clonotype has more than one count but fewer than ten. A much larger clone differs from this one at a single base, so this may be a read error. The chain uses TRBV7-9 and TRBJ2-1, with unresolved D. The DNA end favors TRBJ2-7, so the J call may be wrong. The CDR3 runs 15 residues. The germline gives CDR1 SEHNR, CDR2 FQNEAQ (reference sequence). CDR3 protein: CASSFQSPSYNEQYF. CDR3 sequence (DNA): TGTGCCAGCAGCTTTCAGTCCCCGTCCTACAATGAGCAGTACTTC.

The rearrangement links TRBV5-1 to TRBJ2-5; 7 nucleotides line up with TRBD1. The tail of the sequence fits TRBJ2-7 better, so the J call may be wrong. CDR3 length: 13 residues. Germline V gene sequence: CDR1 SGHRS, CDR2 YFSETQ. The CDR3 spells CASTLGTVNEQYF. The CDR3, as DNA: TGCGCCAGCACGCTCGGGACAGTAAACGAGCAGTACTTC.

The rearrangement joins TRBV20-1 to TRBJ2-2; tentative D call: TRBD2 (5 bases). CDR1 DFQATT and CDR2 SNEGSKA come from the germline V gene (reference sequence). CDR3 length equals 16 residues. V lost 0 bases, J lost 6 bases, and 17 bases lay in between. The CDR3 bases are TGCAGTGCTAGAGACGACGGGGAATCAACTGCCGGGGAGCTGTTTTTT. It codes for CSARDDGESTAGELFF.

This clonotype was detected only a few times. The rearrangement links TRBV28 to TRBJ1-2; a weak D match, TRBD1 (6 bases). The CDR3 consists of 15 residues. Trimming stripped 1 base from V and 3 bases from J, with 12 bases between. In germline, CDR1 is MDHEN, CDR2 SYDVKM. CDR3 in amino acids: CASSLLNQGHYGYTF. The CDR3 bases are TGTGCCAGCAGTTTATTAAATCAGGGGCACTATGGCTACACCTTC.

This clonotype was counted only a few times. A read error may explain this, as a much larger clone is one base away. The J gene is TRBJ2-1, the V gene TRBV6-5; D not resolved. The last part of the DNA fits TRBJ2-7 better; the J call may be wrong. The CDR3 has 18 amino acids. Per the germline V gene, CDR1 is MNHEY and CDR2 is SVGAGI. CDR3 protein: CASSYSIGRASSYNEQYF. The CDR3 DNA is TGTGCCAGCAGTTACTCGATTGGACGGGCGAGCTCCTACAATGAGCAGTACTTC.

The V gene is TRBV30, the J gene TRBJ2-6, with D uncertain. Germline V gene data show CDR1 as GTSNPN and CDR2 as SVGIG (reference sequence). Trimming took off 2 bases at V and 0 bases at J, with 8 bases between the two ends. The length of the CDR3 is 15 residues. CDR3: CAWSHRSSGANVLTF. The CDR3 DNA is TGTGCCTGGAGTCACAGAAGCTCTGGGGCCAACGTCCTGACTTTC.

This clonotype was detected ten times or more. This chain uses TRBV20-1 with TRBJ2-5; D remains ambiguous. This CDR3 spans 12 amino acids. V lost 3 bases to trimming and J lost 4 bases, with 9 bases between them. Germline V gene sequence: CDR1 DFQATT, CDR2 SNEGSKA (reference sequence). The CDR3 spells CSASKRAETQYF. CDR3 bases: TGCAGTGCTAGTAAGAGAGCAGAGACCCAGTACTTC.

The chain joins TRBV25-1 to TRBJ2-1; TRBD2 aligns across 15 bases. The J call may be in error: the DNA end matches TRBJ2-7 better. The germline V gene has CDR1 MGHDK and CDR2 SYGVNS. The CDR3 has 20 residues. This CDR3 reads CASTPGVRTSGGALGNEQYF. The CDR3 DNA is TGTGCCAGCACCCCTGGGGTTAGGACTAGCGGGGGGGCACTGGGCAATGAGCAGTACTTC.

As for this clonotype: The junction does not match germline at one end; this may be a read error. V gene TRBV3-1 combines with J gene TRBJ1-4; no clear D gene. The CDR3 extends over 16 amino acids. Per the germline V gene, CDR1 is LGHDT and CDR2 is YNNKEL (reference sequence). CDR3 residues: CASSQDPQGANEKRFF. Here the CDR3 DNA reads TGTGCCAGCAGCCAAGACCCACAAGGAGCTAATGAAAAACGGTTTTTT.

The table lists this clonotype with many counts. J is TRBJ2-4 and V is TRBV20-1; D may be TRBD2 (5 bases). This CDR3 spans 15 amino acids. CDR1 DFQATT and CDR2 SNEGSKA come from the germline V gene (reference sequence). With 0 bases removed from V and 0 bases from J, the gap between germline ends came to 9 bases. As DNA, the CDR3 is TGCAGTGCTAGAGACGTCGGGGTAGCCAAAAACATTCAGTACTTC. Translation: CSARDVGVAKNIQYF.

This clonotype showed up many times. This chain connects TRBV7-3 to TRBJ2-7; tentatively, D is TRBD1 (6 bases). The CDR3 extends over 13 amino acids. Germline V gene data show CDR1 as SGHTA and CDR2 as FQGTGA. Trimming left V 2 bases short and J 7 bases short, with 12 bases between. CDR3 region: CASSLFGGQEQYF. In nucleotides, the CDR3 is TGTGCCAGCAGCTTATTTGGGGGCCAAGAGCAGTACTTC.

This clonotype occurred many times. The chain has TRBV5-1 and TRBJ2-1, with TRBD2 as a possible D gene (6 bases). The CDR3 extends over 13 amino acids. V was clipped by 4 bases and J by 10 bases, with 15 bases between them. CDR1 and CDR2 (germline): SGHRS, YFSETQ. This chain's CDR3 is CASSPGLEGEQFF. The CDR3 DNA reads as TGCGCCAGCAGCCCGGGACTCGAGGGGGAGCAGTTCTTC.